This T cell receptor (beta chain) was recovered during a study of cytomegalovirus exposure and HLA in healthy donors. V dropped 4 bases and J dropped 3 bases, with 18 bases sitting between them. Per germline, CDR1 MNHEY and CDR2 SMNVEV (reference sequence). The CDR3 spans 16 residues. 60 Vbeta and 13 Jbeta primers were used in PCR. Sequencing was performed with immunoSEQ multiplex PCR; in TCRdb, only in-frame clones are kept and a portion is missing. Among roughly 100,000 clones, 76% were seen once, and the ten largest hold 10%. The chain is built from TRBV27 and TRBJ1-1; tentative D call: TRBD1 (5 bases). The receptor was isolated from a woman in her late teens or twenties in good health and CMV-seropositive. The sequencing input was PBMCs. The CDR3 region is CASSYGLGGSDTEAFF. The CDR3 nucleotides are TGTGCCAGCAGTTATGGACTGGGGGGAAGCGACACTGAAGCTTTCTTT.